Many counts were recorded for the clone carrying this T cell receptor beta chain. Its antigen is as yet unknown. These data originate in a study of early T cells in non-severe SARS-CoV-2 infection. Study background: From unsorted whole blood, bulk RNA was sequenced, and the chains remained unpaired.

Unique molecular identifiers were affixed to single, distinct cDNA molecules. MiXCR, run by TCRdb on the 5' RACE reads, gives a single entry per CDR3 protein. The sample lists 50,000 or so distinct CDR3 sequences, 4.5% to 7% seen once, with about 4.4% in the top ten. This CDR3 is built from 11 residues. Germline V gene sequence: CDR1 GTSNPN, CDR2 SVGIG (reference sequence). Trimming stripped 6 bases from V and 2 bases from J, with 6 bases between. General study results and limits: Using VDJdb, the matching emphasized anti-spike CD8 responses while missing private and CD4 specificities.

V gene TRBV30 combines with J gene TRBJ2-3, with no clear D. This sequence originates from an adult who was a healthcare worker with PCR-confirmed SARS-CoV-2 infection or an uninfected control (not recorded which). Sequencing input: whole blood. The DNA of the CDR3 is TGTGCCTGCCAAGCCACAGATACGCAGTATTTT. Translation: CACQATDTQYF. Filled out from reference TRBV30 and TRBJ2-3, the complete variable domain reads SQTIHQWPATLVQPVGSPLSLECTVEGTSNPNLYWYRQAAGRGLQLLFYSVGIGQISSEVPQNLSASRPQDRQFILSSKKLLLSDSGFYLCACQATDTQYFGPGTRLTVL.